Sequencing of this T cell receptor beta chain was carried out in a study of blood T cell repertoires in COVID-19. Study at large: The United States, Italy and Spain were the sources of the acute and convalescent COVID-19 samples. In each case, the material was cDNA or gDNA derived from T cells, B-cell-depleted T cells, or PBMCs.

Produced via immunoSEQ multiplex PCR; TCRdb's table is partial and in-frame only. The repertoire holds 160,000 or so clones, with approximately 77% as singletons. From germline, CDR1 is MNHEY and CDR2 SMNVEV (reference sequence). Trimming stripped 6 bases from V and 4 bases from J, with 15 bases between. This CDR3 region has 14 residues. Recruits, aged about 18 to 95 years, lived in about two dozen US areas. Cohort 3 recovery required two negative PCRs, clearance, or symptom resolution. There are many counts of this clone. This TCR was sampled from a man in his 60s who had recovered from COVID-19. Specimen: PBMCs or T cells enriched from blood (not recorded which). This rearrangement joins TRBV27 to TRBJ2-5, with D possibly TRBD1 on 6 matching bases. The CDR3 reads CASSPGTLGETQYF. In DNA form, the CDR3 reads TGTGCCAGCAGCCCTGGGACATTGGGAGAGACCCAGTACTTC.